This entry features one T cell receptor beta chain sequence. What it binds is unknown. PCR amplification relied on 60 Vbeta primers (plus 13 Jbeta primers). Clones were read by immunoSEQ multiplex PCR, and TCRdb kept only the in-frame ones, dropping some. The sample carries roughly 120,000 clones, approximately 80% recorded once. The CDR3 is made up of 16 amino acids. CDR1 MNHNS and CDR2 SASEGT come from the germline V gene. V gave up 4 bases and J gave up 7 bases, with 20 bases separating them. The entry originates in a study of cytomegalovirus exposure and HLA in healthy donors. The study's findings and limits: Further analysis, carried out later, found HLA-associated TCR beta chains more clonally expanded than equally common other chains.

This rearrangement joins TRBV6-1 to TRBJ2-1, with D possibly TRBD2 on 5 matching bases. This sequence was found in a woman in her thirties or forties in good health and CMV-seropositive. Specimen: PBMCs. CDR3 nucleotides: TGTGCCAGCAGTGTGGGCGGGTTCAGCCGGAGGAATGAGCAGTTCTTC. It is translated as CASSVGGFSRRNEQFF.